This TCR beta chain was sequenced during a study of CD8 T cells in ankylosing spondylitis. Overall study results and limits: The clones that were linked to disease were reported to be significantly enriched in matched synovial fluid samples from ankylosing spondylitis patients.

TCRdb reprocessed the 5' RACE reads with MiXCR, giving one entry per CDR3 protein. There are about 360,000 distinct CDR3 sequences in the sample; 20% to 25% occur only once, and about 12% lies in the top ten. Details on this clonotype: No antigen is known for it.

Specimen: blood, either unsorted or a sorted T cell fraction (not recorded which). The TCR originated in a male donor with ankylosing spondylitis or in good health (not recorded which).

The CDR3 bases are TGCAGCCCCGATGGCTACACCTTC. This sequence encodes CSPDGYTF. This chain links TRBV29-1 with TRBJ1-2; unclear D gene. Germline V lookup: CDR1 SQVTM, CDR2 ANQGSEA. Trimming pared 8 bases from V and 6 bases from J, leaving 4 bases between. The CDR3 is 8 residues long.